This TCR beta chain was sequenced in a study of long-term antiretroviral therapy in people with HIV. Overall study results and limits: ART adherence, viral resistance and therapy changes went undocumented.

Comments on this clone: Its antigen remains unknown.

A v3.0 immunoSEQ assay was performed at survey level. Sequencing was performed with immunoSEQ multiplex PCR; in TCRdb, only in-frame clones are kept and a portion is missing. The sample shows 25,000 to 35,000 clones, around 80% of them seen only once. V dropped 3 bases and J dropped 4; count of bases not matched to a gene: 8. Germline V gene sequence: CDR1 SGHTA, CDR2 FQGNSA. CDR3 size: 16 residues. The sample here was unsorted PBMCs, taken about 2.7 years after starting antiretroviral therapy. This chain connects TRBV7-2 to TRBJ2-7, with 11 bases lining up with TRBD2. The source is a man aged 25 to 40 with HIV. This CDR3 is CASSLTSGTSGYEQYF. CDR3 nucleotides: TGTGCCAGCAGCTTGACTTCCGGGACTAGCGGATACGAGCAGTACTTC.